These T cell receptor beta chains were read from a single sample in a study of CD8+ T cells in alopecia areata. The method was immunoSEQ multiplex PCR; TCRdb's version includes in-frame clones alone and lacks a portion of them. There are 180,000 or so clones in the sample; around half occur only once, and 10% to 12% lies in the top ten. The source material was CD8+ T cells sorted from blood, sampled at week 24, from a patient treated with tofacitinib. These receptors were obtained from a human donor with alopecia areata. Both conserved end residues are part of each CDR3. A D gene is named only where the DNA matches it firmly. Part of the rows lack a size; the others show once, few, many or a class for expanded clones.

V gene	D gene	J gene	CDR3 length	clone size	CDR3 protein	CDR3 DNA
TRBV9	NA	TRBJ2-1	13	NA	CASSSKDYNEQFF	TGTGCCAGCAGCTCCAAAGACTACAATGAGCAGTTCTTC
TRBV4-2	TRBD1	TRBJ1-1	19	few	CASSHTRWTGGNMNTEAFF	TGTGCCAGCAGCCATACCCGATGGACAGGGGGAAATATGAACACTGAAGCTTTCTTT
TRBV19	NA	TRBJ1-1	13	NA	CASSDGWNTEAFF	TGTGCCAGTAGTGATGGTTGGAACACTGAAGCTTTCTTT
TRBV7-9	TRBD1	TRBJ2-7	14	NA	CASSPPGTAYEQYF	TGTGCCAGCAGCCCGCCCGGGACAGCCTACGAGCAGTACTTC
TRBV6-6	TRBD1	TRBJ2-7	16	NA	CASSLPGQGRSYEQYF	TGTGCCAGCAGTTTACCGGGACAGGGGAGATCCTACGAGCAGTACTTC
TRBV15	TRBD1	TRBJ1-2	13	NA	CATSPDRGSGYTF	TGTGCCACCAGCCCCGACAGGGGTAGTGGCTACACCTTC
TRBV11-2	NA	TRBJ2-7	14	few	CASSLDGLPDEQYF	TGTGCCAGCAGCTTGGACGGGCTTCCGGACGAGCAGTACTTC
TRBV30	TRBD2	TRBJ2-3	15	NA	CAWSVGSGGPDTQYF	TGTGCCTGGAGTGTAGGTAGCGGGGGGCCCGATACGCAGTATTTT
TRBV28	TRBD2	TRBJ2-2	14	NA	CASYKRGDTGELFF	TGTGCCAGCTATAAGCGGGGGGACACCGGGGAGCTGTTTTTT
TRBV4-3	TRBD1	TRBJ1-2	17	NA	CASSQDRGTGVTYGYTF	TGCGCCAGCAGCCAAGATCGGGGGACAGGGGTTACCTATGGCTACACCTTC
TRBV7-8	NA	TRBJ2-1	12	NA	CASSRLGDEQFF	TGTGCCAGCAGCCGTCTAGGGGATGAGCAGTTCTTC
TRBV14	TRBD2	TRBJ2-7	14	NA	CASSQDLLAGEQYF	TGTGCCAGCAGCCAAGACCTACTAGCGGGGGAGCAGTACTTC
TRBV7-9	NA	TRBJ1-1	13	few	CASSHLLNTEAFF	TGTGCCAGCAGCCACCTTCTGAACACTGAAGCTTTCTTT
TRBV4-3	NA	TRBJ1-2	14	NA	CASSQDRTDYGYTF	TGCGCCAGCAGCCAAGACAGGACAGACTATGGCTACACCTTC
TRBV4-3	TRBD1	TRBJ2-7	15	NA	CASSQDAGGSYEQYF	TGCGCCAGCAGCCAAGACGCAGGGGGCTCCTACGAGCAGTACTTC
TRBV4-3	NA	TRBJ1-2	15	NA	CASSQDRAASYGYTF	TGCGCCAGCAGCCAAGATAGAGCCGCGTCATATGGCTACACCTTC
TRBV6-5	TRBD1	TRBJ1-1	13	NA	CASRSTGATEAFF	TGTGCCAGCAGATCAACAGGGGCCACTGAAGCTTTCTTT
TRBV30	NA	TRBJ2-6	11	few	CAWSVQNVLTF	TGTGCCTGGAGTGTTCAGAACGTCCTGACTTTC
TRBV27	NA	TRBJ2-3	14	once	CASSFGPSTDTQYF	TGTGCCAGCAGTTTTGGACCTAGCACAGATACGCAGTATTTT
TRBV7-8	NA	TRBJ1-5	18	NA	CASSLASGTSFVGQPQHF	TGTGCCAGCAGCTTAGCCTCAGGGACATCCTTCGTTGGTCAGCCCCAGCATTTT
TRBV7-9	TRBD1	TRBJ1-5	18	NA	CASSLGETGPYSNQPQHF	TGTGCCAGCAGCTTGGGGGAGACAGGGCCATATAGCAATCAGCCCCAGCATTTT
TRBV7-2	TRBD2	TRBJ2-3	13	NA	CASNGGDPDTQYF	TGTGCCAGCAACGGGGGGGACCCAGATACGCAGTATTTT
TRBV5-6	NA	TRBJ2-3	13	few	CASSLAGSDTQYF	TGTGCCAGCAGCTTGGCCGGTTCAGATACGCAGTATTTT
TRBV9	TRBD1	TRBJ2-2	17	NA	CASSAPRDRGLGGELFF	TGTGCCAGCAGCGCACCCCGGGACAGGGGCCTAGGCGGGGAGCTGTTTTTT
TRBV19	NA	TRBJ1-1	14	few	CASSVDMENTEAFF	TGTGCCAGTAGTGTCGACATGGAGAACACTGAAGCTTTCTTT
TRBV27	NA	TRBJ1-4	14	NA	CASSHPGPNEKLFF	TGTGCCAGCAGTCATCCGGGCCCAAATGAAAAACTGTTTTTT
TRBV5-4	NA	TRBJ1-1	13	few	CASSQAPGKEAFF	TGTGCCAGCAGCCAAGCCCCAGGGAAAGAAGCTTTCTTT
TRBV30	NA	TRBJ1-1	13	NA	CAWSVGVRTEAFF	TGTGCCTGGAGTGTGGGGGTGAGGACTGAAGCTTTCTTT
TRBV7-9	NA	TRBJ2-3	13	NA	CASSRRTPDTQYF	TGTGCCAGCAGTCGCCGGACCCCAGATACGCAGTATTTT
TRBV5-1	NA	TRBJ2-1	12	NA	CASSIDSPEQFF	TGCGCCAGCAGCATCGACAGTCCAGAGCAGTTCTTC
TRBV27	NA	TRBJ2-7	15	NA	CASSLAAGSSYEQYF	TGTGCCAGCAGTTTAGCGGCAGGGAGCTCCTACGAGCAGTACTTC
TRBV4-3	TRBD1	TRBJ1-4	18	NA	CASSPNTGGVGVNEKLFF	TGCGCCAGCAGCCCTAACACAGGGGGCGTTGGCGTTAATGAAAAACTGTTTTTT
TRBV7-6	NA	TRBJ1-4	13	NA	CASSLAPPTELFF	TGTGCCAGCAGCTTAGCGCCCCCAACAGAGCTGTTTTTT
TRBV16	NA	TRBJ2-7	12	few	CASSQGGYEQYF	TGTGCCAGCAGCCAGGGCGGGTACGAGCAGTACTTC
TRBV6-1	TRBD1	TRBJ2-4	15	NA	CASSISQGARNIQYF	TGTGCCAGCAGTATTTCACAGGGGGCTCGGAACATTCAGTACTTC
TRBV30	NA	TRBJ1-2	13	NA	CAWSDGQYYGYTF	TGTGCCTGGAGTGACGGACAATACTATGGCTACACCTTC
TRBV11-2	NA	TRBJ2-7	13	once	CASSLGLVDEQYF	TGTGCCAGCAGCTTAGGACTAGTAGACGAGCAGTACTTC
TRBV30	NA	TRBJ2-7	12	NA	CAWTTSSYEQYF	TGTGCCTGGACTACGAGTTCCTACGAGCAGTACTTC
TRBV11-2	NA	TRBJ1-2	15	NA	CASSFNGGGSYGYTF	TGTGCCAGCAGCTTCAACGGGGGCGGATCCTATGGCTACACCTTC
TRBV29-1	NA	TRBJ2-2	12	NA	CSVGTNTGELFF	TGCAGCGTTGGGACGAACACCGGGGAGCTGTTTTTT
TRBV9	NA	TRBJ2-3	14	NA	CASSEGPVEDTQYF	TGTGCCAGCAGCGAGGGGCCTGTAGAAGATACGCAGTATTTT
TRBV12-5	NA	TRBJ2-2	16	NA	CASGLPGASNTGELFF	TGTGCTAGTGGTTTGCCAGGAGCTTCTAACACCGGGGAGCTGTTTTTT
TRBV29-1	NA	TRBJ2-7	14	NA	CSIRGEGRSYEQYF	TGCAGCATCCGCGGCGAGGGTCGATCCTACGAGCAGTACTTC